This TCR beta chain was profiled in a study of STAT5B mutations in CD4+ large granular lymphocyte leukemia. A word on this clone: Its target is not known.

Per the study methods: The detection floor for productive clonotype frequency was 2.59 x 10-5. Sequencing used immunoSEQ multiplex PCR; TCRdb keeps in-frame clones, though not all of them. V and J calls plus clone size are reproduced from that table; the DNA served to infer D and trimming. The table shows over 35,000 clones, with roughly 85% occurring only once. Findings of the study overall: Top patient clones used TRBV06 genes more often: 8/27 versus 2/35 in controls.

Trimming cost V 6 bases and J 2 bases, with 14 bases left between them. This CDR3 has 14 amino acids. CDR1 MNHNY and CDR2 SVGAGI come from the germline V gene (reference sequence). The chain has TRBV6-6 and TRBJ2-7; D not certain. The sample consisted of CD4+ T cells from blood buffy coats. The TCR comes from a human donor in good health. The CDR3 loop is CASRAAVSTYEQYF. The CDR3, as DNA: TGTGCCAGCAGGGCGGCAGTTTCTACCTACGAGCAGTACTTC.